A selection of T cell receptor beta chains follows, all from one sample in a study of T-cell reconstitution after alpha-beta-depleted transplantation in children. TCRdb re-called the PCR reads with MiXCR, one entry per CDR3 protein. Of 250,000 to 300,000 distinct CDR3 sequences in the sample, almost 8% were seen once. Sequenced here: peripheral blood, sampled 360 days after TCRalphabeta/CD19-depleted stem cell transplant. These receptor sequences come from a female patient under 10 years old who had a stem cell transplant for Fanconi anemia, so the T cells may come from the graft donor. Each CDR3 is given with its conserved first and last residue. Fields, in order: clone size, CDR3 length, D gene, V gene, J gene, CDR3 DNA, CDR3 protein. A D gene is named only where the DNA matches it firmly. The listing skips clone size in some rows; elsewhere it reads once, few, many or a size class.

size: .
length: 13
D: .
V: TRBV7-8
J: TRBJ2-5
DNA: TGTGCCAGCAGCTTAGGAGGGTCTGTGACCCAGTACTTC
CDR3: CASSLGGSVTQYF

size: many
length: 13
D: .
V: TRBV9
J: TRBJ2-3
DNA: TGTGCCAGCAGCGTGCCAGGGAGAGATACGCAGTATTTT
CDR3: CASSVPGRDTQYF

size: many
length: 15
D: .
V: TRBV5-1
J: TRBJ2-3
DNA: TGCGCCAGCAGCCGACAGGGAGGAGGCACAGATACGCAGTATTTT
CDR3: CASSRQGGGTDTQYF

size: few
length: 15
D: TRBD1
V: TRBV6-5
J: TRBJ2-2
DNA: TGTGCCAGCAGCCGCGGGACAGGGGGCTCCGGGGAGCTGTTTTTT
CDR3: CASSRGTGGSGELFF

size: few
length: 20
D: .
V: TRBV6-4
J: TRBJ1-4
DNA: TGTGCCAGCAGTGATCGGATGGATTTCTCACTCTCGGGCAACAATGAAAAACTGTTTTTT
CDR3: CASSDRMDFSLSGNNEKLFF

size: many
length: 14
D: .
V: TRBV4-3
J: TRBJ2-5
DNA: TGCGCCAGCAGCCAAGTAGGGGGAGGGGAGACCCAGTACTTC
CDR3: CASSQVGGGETQYF

size: many
length: 12
D: .
V: TRBV18
J: TRBJ2-7
DNA: TGTGCCAGCTCACCAGGGGTTTACGAGCAGTACTTC
CDR3: CASSPGVYEQYF

size: many
length: 16
D: .
V: TRBV5-4
J: TRBJ2-1
DNA: TGTGCCAGCAGCTTGGCGAGGGGCGGCGCCGACAATGAGCAGTTCTTC
CDR3: CASSLARGGADNEQFF

size: many
length: 14
D: TRBD1
V: TRBV2
J: TRBJ1-4
DNA: TGTGCCAGCAGTCCGGACAGGGGGTATGAAAAACTGTTTTTT
CDR3: CASSPDRGYEKLFF

size: .
length: 15
D: TRBD2
V: TRBV10-3
J: TRBJ2-1
DNA: TGTGCCATCAGTGATGGTAGCGGGTCATACAATGAGCAGTTCTTC
CDR3: CAISDGSGSYNEQFF

size: few
length: 15
D: TRBD2
V: TRBV29-1
J: TRBJ2-1
DNA: TGCAGCGTGGGGACTAGCGGGGGGTTCTACAATGAGCAGTTCTTC
CDR3: CSVGTSGGFYNEQFF

size: few
length: 14
D: .
V: TRBV15
J: TRBJ1-1
DNA: TGTGCCACCAGCATCGACAGAGGGGGAACTGAAGCTTTCTTT
CDR3: CATSIDRGGTEAFF

size: many
length: 15
D: TRBD2
V: TRBV20-1
J: TRBJ2-3
DNA: TGCAGTGCTAGGACTAGCGGGAGGGCCGTAGATACGCAGTATTTT
CDR3: CSARTSGRAVDTQYF

size: .
length: 15
D: TRBD2
V: TRBV3-1
J: TRBJ2-1
DNA: TGTGCCAGCAGCCGCTTCGGCGGGAGGGCAAATGAGCAGTTCTTC
CDR3: CASSRFGGRANEQFF

size: .
length: 14
D: TRBD2
V: TRBV7-2
J: TRBJ2-3
DNA: TGTGCCAGCAGCTTTAGCGGGGGGGCAGATACGCAGTATTTT
CDR3: CASSFSGGADTQYF

size: many
length: 12
D: .
V: TRBV7-2
J: TRBJ2-3
DNA: TGTGCCAGCAGCCGCACAATGGATACGCAGTATTTT
CDR3: CASSRTMDTQYF

size: .
length: 13
D: .
V: TRBV5-4
J: TRBJ1-1
DNA: TGTGCCAGCAGCTTGACAGTGGACACTGAAGCTTTCTTT
CDR3: CASSLTVDTEAFF

size: many
length: 15
D: TRBD1
V: TRBV5-5
J: TRBJ2-2
DNA: TGTGCCAGCAGCCAGGGACAGGCGAACACCGGGGAGCTGTTTTTT
CDR3: CASSQGQANTGELFF

size: many
length: 14
D: TRBD1
V: TRBV5-1
J: TRBJ2-7
DNA: TGCGCCAGCAGCCCGGCCGGACAGGGCTACGAGCAGTACTTC
CDR3: CASSPAGQGYEQYF

size: many
length: 14
D: .
V: TRBV4-1
J: TRBJ1-1
DNA: TGCGCCAGCAAAGGGATCCTGAAGAACACTGAAGCTTTCTTT
CDR3: CASKGILKNTEAFF

size: few
length: 15
D: .
V: TRBV27
J: TRBJ1-4
DNA: TGTGCCAGCAGCCGTTACGGGGTGAGGGGAGAAAAACTGTTTTTT
CDR3: CASSRYGVRGEKLFF

size: many
length: 16
D: TRBD2
V: TRBV2
J: TRBJ2-1
DNA: TGTGCCAGCAGCGAACTAGCGGGAGTCTCCTACAATGAGCAGTTCTTC
CDR3: CASSELAGVSYNEQFF

size: .
length: 12
D: .
V: TRBV15
J: TRBJ2-6
DNA: TGTGCCACCAGCAGTCCCCGTTCCGTCCTGACTTTC
CDR3: CATSSPRSVLTF

size: many
length: 13
D: .
V: TRBV5-1
J: TRBJ2-2
DNA: TGCGCCAGCAGCTTGGAAGGGAACGGGGAGCTGTTTTTT
CDR3: CASSLEGNGELFF

size: .
length: 14
D: .
V: TRBV4-1
J: TRBJ1-5
DNA: TGCGCCAGCAGCCAAGAAAGCAGGGGCCAGCCCCAGCATTTT
CDR3: CASSQESRGQPQHF

size: few
length: 15
D: TRBD2
V: TRBV4-1
J: TRBJ2-1
DNA: TGCGCCAGCAGCCAAGAGGGACTAGCGGGATGGGAGCAGTTCTTC
CDR3: CASSQEGLAGWEQFF

size: .
length: 16
D: .
V: TRBV6-1
J: TRBJ2-1
DNA: TGTGCCAGCAGTGTCCAGGGGCACAGGGTCGCCAATGAGCAGTTCTTC
CDR3: CASSVQGHRVANEQFF

size: many
length: 15
D: .
V: TRBV18
J: TRBJ2-1
DNA: TGTGCCAGCTCACCGCAGACTCAAAATCGGGGTGAGCAGTTCTTC
CDR3: CASSPQTQNRGEQFF

size: many
length: 14
D: .
V: TRBV7-7
J: TRBJ2-5
DNA: TGTGCCAGCAGCAGCACAGGGCAAGGAGGGACCCAGTACTTC
CDR3: CASSSTGQGGTQYF

size: .
length: 15
D: .
V: TRBV12-3/TRBV12-4
J: TRBJ2-7
DNA: TGTGCCAGCAGTTTATCAGCCCGCCGGGTCTACGAGCAGTACTTC
CDR3: CASSLSARRVYEQYF

size: .
length: 14
D: .
V: TRBV5-6
J: TRBJ1-5
DNA: TGTGCCAGCAGCGCTGTTGGAGGTTATCAGCCCCAGCATTTT
CDR3: CASSAVGGYQPQHF

size: many
length: 15
D: TRBD2
V: TRBV28
J: TRBJ2-7
DNA: TGTGCCAGCAGAGGGGCCGGGACTAGCCAAGACGAGCAGTACTTC
CDR3: CASRGAGTSQDEQYF

size: many
length: 13
D: TRBD2
V: TRBV12-3/TRBV12-4
J: TRBJ2-1
DNA: TGTGCCAGCAGTTTTAGCGGGGGGGATGAGCAGTTCTTC
CDR3: CASSFSGGDEQFF

size: few
length: 15
D: TRBD2
V: TRBV2
J: TRBJ2-1
DNA: TGTGCCAGCAGTTTAAAGCGGGGGGGCATGGATGAGCAGTTCTTC
CDR3: CASSLKRGGMDEQFF

size: few
length: 12
D: .
V: TRBV10-3
J: TRBJ1-1
DNA: TGTGCCATCAGCCAAGACGGTGCCACTCCTTTCTTT
CDR3: CAISQDGATPFF

size: .
length: 14
D: TRBD1
V: TRBV5-1
J: TRBJ1-1
DNA: TGCGCCAGCAGCCCGGGACAGCTCAGCGCTGAAGCTTTCTTT
CDR3: CASSPGQLSAEAFF

size: many
length: 18
D: .
V: TRBV27
J: TRBJ2-2
DNA: TGTGCCAGCAGTTTATGGGCAGGGGATTCGAGCAGCACCGGGGAGCTGTTTTTT
CDR3: CASSLWAGDSSSTGELFF

size: many
length: 16
D: TRBD1
V: TRBV10-3
J: TRBJ1-5
DNA: TGTGCCACCAAAGGGACAGGGGGGAAGTTAGGTCAGCCCCAGCATTTT
CDR3: CATKGTGGKLGQPQHF

size: many
length: 17
D: TRBD2
V: TRBV12-3/TRBV12-4
J: TRBJ2-1
DNA: TGTGCCAGCAGACAAGGACTAGCGGGGGGTTATTTGGATGAGCAGTTCTTC
CDR3: CASRQGLAGGYLDEQFF

size: few
length: 15
D: TRBD1
V: TRBV19
J: TRBJ1-6
DNA: TGTGCCAGCAAGCTAACAGGGGTAGATAATTCACCCCTCCACTTT
CDR3: CASKLTGVDNSPLHF

size: few
length: 16
D: .
V: TRBV5-1
J: TRBJ2-7
DNA: TGCGCCAGCAGCTTGGGCGAAGGGGGGTCCCTCTACGAGCAGTACTTC
CDR3: CASSLGEGGSLYEQYF

size: few
length: 14
D: TRBD2
V: TRBV28
J: TRBJ2-2
DNA: TGTGCCAGCTTTGAGCGGGGGGGCACCGGGGAGCTGTTTTTT
CDR3: CASFERGGTGELFF

size: .
length: 15
D: .
V: TRBV6-5
J: TRBJ2-5
DNA: TGTGCCAGCAGTTACAGGCAGTCAGGGTTGGAGACCCAGTACTTC
CDR3: CASSYRQSGLETQYF

size: .
length: 14
D: TRBD1
V: TRBV19
J: TRBJ1-1
DNA: TGTGCCAGTGCGGGGGACAGATTGAACACTGAAGCTTTCTTT
CDR3: CASAGDRLNTEAFF

size: .
length: 14
D: .
V: TRBV6-5
J: TRBJ2-2
DNA: TGTGCCAGCAATTTTCATGGGGGTGGCGGGGAGCTGTTTTTT
CDR3: CASNFHGGGGELFF

size: .
length: 15
D: TRBD1
V: TRBV6-5
J: TRBJ1-1
DNA: TGTGCCAGCAGCCCTCTGACAGGGAAGAACACTGAAGCTTTCTTT
CDR3: CASSPLTGKNTEAFF

size: few
length: 15
D: .
V: TRBV18
J: TRBJ2-2
DNA: TGTGCCAGCTCACGCGAAACGGGAAACACCGGGGAGCTGTTTTTT
CDR3: CASSRETGNTGELFF

size: many
length: 17
D: .
V: TRBV5-1
J: TRBJ2-1
DNA: TGCGCCAGCAGCCAACGGGGCGGTTGGAGCTCCTACAATGAGCAGTTCTTC
CDR3: CASSQRGGWSSYNEQFF